The next 3 T cell receptor beta chains were all read from a single sample in a study of shared clonotypes between healthy human individuals. Clones were sequenced by immunoSEQ multiplex PCR, and TCRdb holds only the in-frame ones, with some missing. The table lists about 680,000 clones, about 74% of them singletons, with less than 2% in the top ten. Input material: memory CD4+ T cells sorted from blood. The subset here: CD45RA-negative fraction. These receptors were taken from a woman in her 30s in good health.

This clone has a handful of counts. The chain combines TRBV5-1 with TRBJ2-5; 9 bases agree with TRBD1. V trimming: 2 bases; J trimming: 1 base; junction bases outside the gene matches: 6. Germline V CDR1 and CDR2: SGHRS, YFSETQ. The length of the CDR3 is 16 residues. The DNA for the CDR3 is TGCGCCAGCAGCTTATACGGGACAGGGACCCAAGAGACCCAGTACTTC. Protein: CASSLYGTGTQETQYF. The variable domain in full, completed from reference TRBV5-1 and TRBJ2-5, reads KAGVTQTPRYLIKTRGQQVTLSCSPISGHRSVSWYQQTPGQGLQFLFEYFSETQRNKGNFPGRFSGRQFSNSRSEMNVSTLELGDSALYLCASSLYGTGTQETQYFGPGTRLLVL.

This clone came up a few times. The chain carries TRBV9 and TRBJ2-3, with D perhaps being TRBD1 or TRBD2 (5 bases each). The ends were cut back, 0 bases at V and 0 bases at J, with 14 bases in the middle. CDR3 length equals 17 residues. In germline, CDR1 is SGDLS, CDR2 YYNGEE. The CDR3 nucleotides read TGTGCCAGCAGCGTAGGGTGGGACCGTACTAGCACAGATACGCAGTATTTT. The encoded protein is CASSVGWDRTSTDTQYF. Combining the CDR3 with reference TRBV9 and TRBJ2-3 gives the whole variable domain DSGVTQTPKHLITATGQRVTLRCSPRSGDLSVYWYQQSLDQGLQFLIQYYNGEERAKGNILERFSAQQFPDLHSELNLSSLELGDSALYFCASSVGWDRTSTDTQYFGPGTRLTVL.

The chain recombines TRBV30 with TRBJ1-6, with unresolved D. In germline, CDR1 is GTSNPN, CDR2 SVGIG (reference sequence). V was trimmed by 2 bases and J by 6 bases, leaving 8 bases between them. The CDR3 is 13 amino acids. CDR3 residues: CAWSNNVNSPLHF. As DNA, the CDR3 is TGTGCCTGGAGTAACAACGTTAATTCACCCCTCCACTTT.